This is a list of T cell receptor beta chains from one sample in a study of OX40 agonist ivuxolimab in advanced cancers. Sequencing was performed with immunoSEQ multiplex PCR; in TCRdb, only in-frame clones are kept and a portion is missing. The sample contains 65,000 to 75,000 clones, roughly 88% of which appear only once. Material: CD4+ or CD8+ T cells sorted from blood, obtained in a trial of the OX40 agonist ivuxolimab. The receptors shown here come from an adult with an advanced solid tumor such as melanoma, head and neck, liver or kidney cancer. Both conserved end residues are part of each CDR3. D genes are given only for firm matches. Some rows have no size entry. The others give once, few or many, or a class for an expanded clone.

V gene: TRBV27
D gene: -
clone size: -
J gene: TRBJ1-5
CDR3 DNA: TGTGCCAGCAGTTTAAAAGGTAGTCAGCCCCAGCATTTT
CDR3 protein: CASSLKGSQPQHF

V gene: TRBV4-1
D gene: -
clone size: -
J gene: TRBJ1-5
CDR3 DNA: TGCGCCAGCAGCCAAGATGGCCAGCAGCCCCAGCATTTT
CDR3 protein: CASSQDGQQPQHF

V gene: TRBV5-4
D gene: TRBD1
clone size: -
J gene: TRBJ1-1
CDR3 DNA: TGTGCCAGCAGCCCGCGACAGGGGATGAACACTGAAGCTTTCTTT
CDR3 protein: CASSPRQGMNTEAFF

V gene: TRBV5-1
D gene: -
clone size: -
J gene: TRBJ1-6
CDR3 DNA: TGCGCCAGCAGTCAGGGTTTTTTGAATTCACCCCTCCACTTT
CDR3 protein: CASSQGFLNSPLHF

V gene: TRBV7-9
D gene: TRBD1
clone size: -
J gene: TRBJ2-5
CDR3 DNA: TGTGCCAGCACCTTAGACAGGGATGAAGAGACCCAGTACTTC
CDR3 protein: CASTLDRDEETQYF

V gene: TRBV19
D gene: TRBD2
clone size: -
J gene: TRBJ2-7
CDR3 DNA: TGTGCCAGTAGTATGGGGAGACTAGCGGCCTCCTACGAGCAGTACTTC
CDR3 protein: CASSMGRLAASYEQYF

V gene: TRBV29-1
D gene: TRBD2
clone size: once
J gene: TRBJ2-1
CDR3 DNA: TGCAGCGGCACAAGCGGGAGAAACTACAATGAGCAGTTCTTC
CDR3 protein: CSGTSGRNYNEQFF

V gene: TRBV19
D gene: -
clone size: -
J gene: TRBJ1-6
CDR3 DNA: TGTGCCAGTAGGGGCTCGGGGGATGAATCACCCCTCCACTTT
CDR3 protein: CASRGSGDESPLHF

V gene: TRBV5-4
D gene: TRBD2
clone size: -
J gene: TRBJ2-3
CDR3 DNA: TGTGCCAGCAGCTTCCCACTAGCGGGGGGCCCAGATACGCAGTATTTT
CDR3 protein: CASSFPLAGGPDTQYF

V gene: TRBV5-8
D gene: -
clone size: -
J gene: TRBJ2-1
CDR3 DNA: TGTGCCAGCAGCTTTGAGGGAGGAGCAATGTATGAGCAGTTCTTC
CDR3 protein: CASSFEGGAMYEQFF

V gene: TRBV2
D gene: -
clone size: once
J gene: TRBJ1-4
CDR3 DNA: TGTGCCAGCAGTGAAGATAGGGGTTTCGAAAAACTGTTTTTT
CDR3 protein: CASSEDRGFEKLFF

V gene: TRBV2
D gene: -
clone size: -
J gene: TRBJ1-1
CDR3 DNA: TGTGCCAGCAGTAACAGGCTTGAAGCTTTCTTT
CDR3 protein: CASSNRLEAFF

V gene: TRBV5-1
D gene: -
clone size: -
J gene: TRBJ1-1
CDR3 DNA: TGCGCCAGCAGCTTGCCCAGTTCAGGAGGGACTGAAGCTTTCTTT
CDR3 protein: CASSLPSSGGTEAFF

V gene: TRBV19
D gene: TRBD1
clone size: -
J gene: TRBJ1-5
CDR3 DNA: TGTGCCAGTAGGTCTCCTGACAGGGGCTATCAGCCCCAGCATTTT
CDR3 protein: CASRSPDRGYQPQHF

V gene: TRBV4-2
D gene: TRBD2
clone size: -
J gene: TRBJ2-1
CDR3 DNA: TGTGCCAGCAGGGGACTAGCGGGGTCGGGAGAGTTCTTC
CDR3 protein: CASRGLAGSGEFF

V gene: TRBV28
D gene: TRBD1
clone size: -
J gene: TRBJ2-3
CDR3 DNA: TGTGCCAGCAGGACAGGGGGAAGCACAGATACGCAGTATTTT
CDR3 protein: CASRTGGSTDTQYF

V gene: TRBV11-2
D gene: -
clone size: -
J gene: TRBJ1-1
CDR3 DNA: TGTGCCAGCAGCTTCGACAGCCATAACACTGAAGCTTTCTTT
CDR3 protein: CASSFDSHNTEAFF

V gene: TRBV2
D gene: -
clone size: -
J gene: TRBJ1-5
CDR3 DNA: TGTGCCAGCGCCGCCGGGACCCCGGTGCAGCCCCAGCATTTT
CDR3 protein: CASAAGTPVQPQHF

V gene: TRBV11-1
D gene: -
clone size: -
J gene: TRBJ2-1
CDR3 DNA: TGTGCCAGCAGCTTCTACAATGAGCAGTTCTTC
CDR3 protein: CASSFYNEQFF

V gene: TRBV9
D gene: TRBD2
clone size: -
J gene: TRBJ2-1
CDR3 DNA: TGTGCCAGCAGCGTCCGGAGGGTAGCGGGAGTGGATGAGCAGTTCTTC
CDR3 protein: CASSVRRVAGVDEQFF

V gene: TRBV5-4
D gene: TRBD1
clone size: few
J gene: TRBJ1-2
CDR3 DNA: TGTGCCAGCAGCTCCGGGACAGTACGTTATGGCTACACCTTC
CDR3 protein: CASSSGTVRYGYTF

V gene: TRBV19
D gene: -
clone size: once
J gene: TRBJ1-2
CDR3 DNA: TGTGCCAGTAGTATAACCTCCGAGTATGGCTACACCTTC
CDR3 protein: CASSITSEYGYTF

V gene: TRBV12-5
D gene: -
clone size: -
J gene: TRBJ2-3
CDR3 DNA: TGTGCTAGTGGTTTGGTCATAACAGATACGCAGTATTTT
CDR3 protein: CASGLVITDTQYF

V gene: TRBV10-3
D gene: TRBD2
clone size: -
J gene: TRBJ2-1
CDR3 DNA: TGTGCCATCAGTGGGGGGGGATCCTACAATGAGCAGTTCTTC
CDR3 protein: CAISGGGSYNEQFF

V gene: TRBV5-1
D gene: -
clone size: -
J gene: TRBJ1-5
CDR3 DNA: TGCGCCAGCAGCCCCCGTGGAGCCCAGCATTTT
CDR3 protein: CASSPRGAQHF

V gene: TRBV29-1
D gene: -
clone size: -
J gene: TRBJ2-5
CDR3 DNA: TGCAGCGTTGATCCAACAGGGAAAGTTCAGGAGACCCAGTACTTC
CDR3 protein: CSVDPTGKVQETQYF

V gene: TRBV9
D gene: -
clone size: -
J gene: TRBJ1-1
CDR3 DNA: TGTGCCAGCAGCGTACAAGGGTCGGGCACTGAAGCTTTCTTT
CDR3 protein: CASSVQGSGTEAFF

V gene: TRBV19
D gene: -
clone size: -
J gene: TRBJ1-5
CDR3 DNA: TGTGCCAGTAACCAGGGAAATCAGCCCCAGCATTTT
CDR3 protein: CASNQGNQPQHF

V gene: TRBV5-1
D gene: -
clone size: once
J gene: TRBJ1-1
CDR3 DNA: TGCGCCAGCAGCTTTATGGGCAGAACGAACACTGAAGCTTTCTTT
CDR3 protein: CASSFMGRTNTEAFF

V gene: TRBV6-5
D gene: TRBD2
clone size: -
J gene: TRBJ2-7
CDR3 DNA: TGTGCCCATTCGGGCGGGGGGCACTACGAGCAGTACTTC
CDR3 protein: CAHSGGGHYEQYF

V gene: TRBV6-6
D gene: -
clone size: -
J gene: TRBJ1-1
CDR3 DNA: TGTGCCAGCAGGGGGGGGATTACCGAAGCTTTCTTT
CDR3 protein: CASRGGITEAFF

V gene: TRBV6-6
D gene: TRBD2
clone size: -
J gene: TRBJ2-3
CDR3 DNA: TGTGCCAGCAGCCCCAGCGGGGCGAGCACAGATACGCAGTATTTT
CDR3 protein: CASSPSGASTDTQYF

V gene: TRBV7-9
D gene: -
clone size: -
J gene: TRBJ2-7
CDR3 DNA: TGTGCCACCCGTGCCCCGGGCTTGGTCAACGAGCAGTACTTC
CDR3 protein: CATRAPGLVNEQYF

V gene: TRBV7-2
D gene: TRBD1
clone size: -
J gene: TRBJ1-2
CDR3 DNA: TGTGCCAGCAGCCCAAGACCGGGACAGGGTGACTATGGCTACACCTTC
CDR3 protein: CASSPRPGQGDYGYTF

V gene: TRBV28
D gene: TRBD1
clone size: -
J gene: TRBJ2-3
CDR3 DNA: TGTGCCAGCAGTCCTCCCCCAGGGGGCGGCCAGTATTTT
CDR3 protein: CASSPPPGGGQYF

V gene: TRBV30
D gene: TRBD1
clone size: -
J gene: TRBJ2-1
CDR3 DNA: TGTGCCGGGACAGGGAAATTTGGGTCCGAGCAGTTCTTC
CDR3 protein: CAGTGKFGSEQFF

V gene: TRBV18
D gene: -
clone size: -
J gene: TRBJ1-4
CDR3 DNA: TGTGCCAGCTCACATAGTGTAACACAGGGAACTAATGAAAAACTGTTTTTT
CDR3 protein: CASSHSVTQGTNEKLFF